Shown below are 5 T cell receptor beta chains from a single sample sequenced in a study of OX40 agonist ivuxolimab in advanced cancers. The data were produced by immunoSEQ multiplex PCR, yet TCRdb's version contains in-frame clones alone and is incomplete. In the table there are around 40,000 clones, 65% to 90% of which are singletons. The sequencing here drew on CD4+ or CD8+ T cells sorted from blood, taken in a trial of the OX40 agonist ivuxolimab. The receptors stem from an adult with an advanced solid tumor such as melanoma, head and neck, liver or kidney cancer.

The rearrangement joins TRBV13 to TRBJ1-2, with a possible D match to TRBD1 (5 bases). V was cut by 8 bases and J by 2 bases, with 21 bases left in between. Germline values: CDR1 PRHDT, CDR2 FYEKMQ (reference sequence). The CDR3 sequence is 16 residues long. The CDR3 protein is CASALEPPGRNYGYTF. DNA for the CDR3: TGTGCCAGCGCTTTAGAACCCCCGGGACGGAACTATGGCTACACCTTC.

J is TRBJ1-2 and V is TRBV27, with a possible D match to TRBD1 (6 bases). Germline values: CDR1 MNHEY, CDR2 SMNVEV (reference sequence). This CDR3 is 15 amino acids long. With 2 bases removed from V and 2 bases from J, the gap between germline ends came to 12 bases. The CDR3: CASSLVQGANYGYTF. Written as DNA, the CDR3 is TGTGCCAGCAGTTTAGTACAGGGTGCGAACTATGGCTACACCTTC.

The CDR3 reads CASSPITGVGYGYTF. In DNA form, the CDR3 reads TGTGCCAGCAGTCCTATCACAGGGGTGGGCTATGGCTACACCTTC. The chain carries TRBV6-1 and TRBJ1-2; 7 nucleotides match TRBD1. CDR1 and CDR2 (germline): MNHNS, SASEGT. This CDR3 comprises 15 residues. V lost 5 bases and J lost 4; bases outside the gene matches: 10.

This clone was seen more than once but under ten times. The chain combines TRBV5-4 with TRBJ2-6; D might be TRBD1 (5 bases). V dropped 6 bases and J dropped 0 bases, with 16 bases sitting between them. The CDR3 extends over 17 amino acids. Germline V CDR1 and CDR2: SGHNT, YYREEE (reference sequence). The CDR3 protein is CASTHQGSDSGANVLTF. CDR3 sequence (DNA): TGTGCCAGCACACACCAGGGTTCCGACTCTGGGGCCAACGTCCTGACTTTC.

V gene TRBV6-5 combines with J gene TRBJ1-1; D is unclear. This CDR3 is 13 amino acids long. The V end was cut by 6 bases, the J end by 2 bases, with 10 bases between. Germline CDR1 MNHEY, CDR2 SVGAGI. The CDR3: CASSERENTEAFF. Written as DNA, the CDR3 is TGTGCCAGCAGCGAGAGGGAAAACACTGAAGCTTTCTTT.